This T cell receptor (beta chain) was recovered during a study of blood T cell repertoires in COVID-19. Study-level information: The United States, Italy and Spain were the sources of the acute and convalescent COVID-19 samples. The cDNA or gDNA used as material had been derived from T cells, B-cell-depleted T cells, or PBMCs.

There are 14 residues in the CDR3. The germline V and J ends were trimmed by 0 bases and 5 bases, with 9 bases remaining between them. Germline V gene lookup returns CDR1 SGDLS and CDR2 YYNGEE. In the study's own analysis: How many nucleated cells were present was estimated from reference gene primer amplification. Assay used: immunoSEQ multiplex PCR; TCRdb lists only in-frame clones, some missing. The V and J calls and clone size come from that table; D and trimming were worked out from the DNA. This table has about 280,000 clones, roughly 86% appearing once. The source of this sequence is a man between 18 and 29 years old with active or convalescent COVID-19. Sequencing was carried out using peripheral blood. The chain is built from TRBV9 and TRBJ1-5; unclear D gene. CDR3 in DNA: TGTGCCAGCAGCGTAGGGATCGGGGATCAGCCCCAGCATTTT. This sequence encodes CASSVGIGDQPQHF. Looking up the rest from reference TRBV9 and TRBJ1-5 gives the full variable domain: DSGVTQTPKHLITATGQRVTLRCSPRSGDLSVYWYQQSLDQGLQFLIQYYNGEERAKGNILERFSAQQFPDLHSELNLSSLELGDSALYFCASSVGIGDQPQHFGDGTRLSIL.